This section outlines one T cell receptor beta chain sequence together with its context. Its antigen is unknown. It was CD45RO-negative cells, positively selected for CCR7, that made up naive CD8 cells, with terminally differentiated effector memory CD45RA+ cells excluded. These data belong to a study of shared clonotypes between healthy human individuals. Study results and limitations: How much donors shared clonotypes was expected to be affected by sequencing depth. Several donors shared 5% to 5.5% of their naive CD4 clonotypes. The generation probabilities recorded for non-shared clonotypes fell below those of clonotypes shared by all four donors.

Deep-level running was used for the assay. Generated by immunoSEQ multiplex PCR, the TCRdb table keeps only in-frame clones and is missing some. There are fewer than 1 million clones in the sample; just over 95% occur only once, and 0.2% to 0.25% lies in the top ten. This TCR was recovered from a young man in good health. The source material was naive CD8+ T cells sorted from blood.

CDR3 amino acids: CASSLVVDEQFF. Here the CDR3 DNA reads TGTGCCAGCAGCTTGGTGGTGGATGAGCAGTTCTTC. The rearrangement joins TRBV5-6 to TRBJ2-1, with D uncertain. The germline gives CDR1 SGHDT, CDR2 YYEEEE. This CDR3 has 12 residues. Trimming left V 0 bases short and J 8 bases short, with 6 bases between.